This record concerns one TCR beta chain sequence. The assay was immunoSEQ multiplex PCR, and TCRdb's table has in-frame clones only and misses some. The repertoire holds about 340,000 clones, with approximately 86% as singletons. In terms of age and location, participants ranged from roughly 18 to 100 years and lived in under 30 US areas. The study assigned cohorts using participant-reported clinical history. The entry originates in a study of blood T cell repertoires in COVID-19. About the research overall: Italy, Spain and the United States were the sources of the convalescent and acute COVID-19 samples. In each case, the material was cDNA or gDNA derived from T cells, B-cell-depleted T cells, or PBMCs.

The CDR3 covers 16 residues. Germline CDR1 and CDR2: SGHDT and YYEEEE. Trimming removed 4 bases from V and 8 bases from J; junction bases left unmatched: 12. This rearrangement joins TRBV5-6 to TRBJ1-2, with 12 bases that match TRBD1. The source is a woman aged 35 to 49 with acute COVID-19. The sequencing input was PBMCs or T cells enriched from blood (not recorded which). The CDR3: CASSQPGQGALEGYTF. CDR3 bases: TGTGCCAGCAGCCAACCGGGACAGGGGGCTTTGGAAGGCTACACCTTC. The full variable domain, completed using reference TRBV5-6 and TRBJ1-2, is DAGVTQSPTHLIKTRGQQVTLRCSPKSGHDTVSWYQQALGQGPQFIFQYYEEEERQRGNFPDRFSGHQFPNYSSELNVNALLLGDSALYLCASSQPGQGALEGYTFGSGTRLTVV.